A selection of T cell receptor beta chains follows, all from one sample in a study of vaccination effects on CD4 cells after COVID-19. These TCRs are of unknown antigen specificity. Sequencing was performed with immunoSEQ multiplex PCR; in TCRdb, only in-frame clones are kept and a portion is missing. The sample records roughly 20,000 clones, 65% to 75% being singletons. Sample: CD4+ T cells from PBMCs cultured with HCoV-NL63 spike peptides, taken before COVID-19 vaccination. These receptors were collected from a human donor who received a COVID-19 vaccine. CDR3s include the opening cysteine and the closing phenylalanine or tryptophan. D genes are given only for firm matches. Rows may omit the clone size; those that give it use once, few, many or a size class.

.	TRBV5-4	TRBJ2-7	.	TGTGCCAGCAGCTTGGGAGGCCGGAGCTCCTACGAGCAGTACTTC	CASSLGGRSSYEQYF
.	TRBV6-5	TRBJ1-1	once	TGTGCCAGCAGTTACAGGGTCAGACCGAACACTGAAGCTTTCTTT	CASSYRVRPNTEAFF
.	TRBV5-1	TRBJ2-7	.	TGCGCCAGCAGCTTGGTAGGAGGGGACGAGCAGTACTTC	CASSLVGGDEQYF
TRBD1	TRBV5-4	TRBJ2-5	few	TGTGCCAGCAGCTTGGGGGACAGGGGAACACAAGAGACCCAGTACTTC	CASSLGDRGTQETQYF
.	TRBV11-2	TRBJ1-2	few	TGTGCCAGCAGTTCTCTTCGGGGTTTCGACGGCTACACCTTC	CASSSLRGFDGYTF
TRBD1	TRBV30	TRBJ1-4	.	TGTGCCTGGAGCGGGGACCGGGACAGGCCCCTTTTT	CAWSGDRDRPLF
TRBD2	TRBV11-2	TRBJ2-3	.	TGTGCCAGCAGCCTCGGACTAGCGGGGGCCACAGATACGCAGTATTTT	CASSLGLAGATDTQYF
.	TRBV2	TRBJ1-3	.	TGTGCCAGCAGTGCAGGGAATCCTGGAAACACCATATATTTT	CASSAGNPGNTIYF
TRBD1	TRBV7-8	TRBJ2-7	.	TGTGCCAGCAGCTTACTCCCAGCCGGGACAGGGTTCTGGGAGCAGTACTTC	CASSLLPAGTGFWEQYF
.	TRBV7-2	TRBJ1-1	once	TGTGCCAGCAGCTCATTACGGACTGGGGCTTTCTTT	CASSSLRTGAFF
TRBD2	TRBV2	TRBJ2-2	.	TGTGCCAGCAGTGGGACTAGCGGGAGAGTGGACGGGGAGCTGTTTTTT	CASSGTSGRVDGELFF
.	TRBV3-1/TRBV3-2	TRBJ2-3	.	TGTGCCAGCAGCCAAGGCACCCGCACAGATACGCAGTATTTT	CASSQGTRTDTQYF
TRBD1	TRBV28	TRBJ2-2	.	TGTGCCAGCACCACGGGACAGGGAGGTATCCACGGGGAGCTGTTTTTT	CASTTGQGGIHGELFF
.	TRBV7-8	TRBJ2-5	.	TGTGCCAGCAGCTTAGGGTCGGTGGGGGAGACCCAGTACTTC	CASSLGSVGETQYF
.	TRBV2	TRBJ1-2	few	TGTGCCAGCAGTGAAGGAGGCGGGGGAGGCTATGGCTACACCTTC	CASSEGGGGGYGYTF
.	TRBV6-5	TRBJ2-5	.	TGTGCCAGCAGTCCCCAGGGGTACCAAGAGACCCAGTACTTC	CASSPQGYQETQYF
TRBD1	TRBV5-5	TRBJ2-7	.	TGTGCCAGCAGCGGAGGACAGGGATACTACGAGCAGTACTTC	CASSGGQGYYEQYF
TRBD1	TRBV3-1/TRBV3-2	TRBJ1-5	.	TGTGCCAGCAGCCAAGTCGTACAGGGGGCGGGTCAGCCCCAGCATTTT	CASSQVVQGAGQPQHF
.	TRBV6-1	TRBJ1-2	.	TGTGCCAGCAGTGAAGCCTACAGGAGTAACTATGGCTACACCTTC	CASSEAYRSNYGYTF
.	TRBV10-3	TRBJ2-3	.	TGTGCCATCACGCCAGGGCGGGCAGATACGCAGTATTTT	CAITPGRADTQYF
.	TRBV9	TRBJ2-1	.	TGTGCCAGCAGGAAATCGGGGAGCTCCTACAATGAGCAGTTCTTC	CASRKSGSSYNEQFF
TRBD1	TRBV6-1	TRBJ1-2	.	TGTGCCAGCAGTCAAGAAACCGGGACAGGGCAACGGGGCTACACCTTC	CASSQETGTGQRGYTF
TRBD1	TRBV19	TRBJ1-4	.	TGTGCCAGTAGCAGGGGGCCGGATGAAAAACTGTTTTTT	CASSRGPDEKLFF
.	TRBV5-1	TRBJ1-1	.	TGCGCCAGCAGCCCGGGACAAGAGAACACTGAAGCTTTCTTT	CASSPGQENTEAFF
TRBD2	TRBV19	TRBJ2-1	.	TGTGCCAGTAAGGTTCGGGGGGGCCCCTACAATGAGCAGTTCTTC	CASKVRGGPYNEQFF
.	TRBV6-2/TRBV6-3	TRBJ1-1	.	TGTGCCAGCAGTTACTCGAACAGGGCGGAAGCTTTCTTT	CASSYSNRAEAFF
.	TRBV5-1	TRBJ2-7	.	TGCGCCAGCAGCCCCGGGGGTCCGGGTTCCTACGAGCAGTACTTC	CASSPGGPGSYEQYF
.	TRBV14	TRBJ2-1	.	TGTGCCAGCAGCCAAGATCGATCGAAGCAGTTCTTC	CASSQDRSKQFF
TRBD1	TRBV6-2/TRBV6-3	TRBJ1-5	.	TGTGCCAGCAGTTGGGGACAGTTGATGAGCAATCAGCCCCAGCATTTT	CASSWGQLMSNQPQHF
TRBD1	TRBV19	TRBJ1-1	.	TGTGCCAGTACCCACTGGAAGGACAGGGGTGAGACTGAAGCTTTCTTT	CASTHWKDRGETEAFF
TRBD1	TRBV6-2/TRBV6-3	TRBJ2-1	.	TGTGCCAGCAGTGTATCAGGGGGCCGGCAGTTCTTC	CASSVSGGRQFF
TRBD1	TRBV18	TRBJ1-2	.	TGTGCCAGCTCACCGGGACAGGGGACCTATGGCTACACCTTC	CASSPGQGTYGYTF
.	TRBV6-5	TRBJ1-5	.	TGTGCCAGCAGTCCCCAGCAGGCGGGCAATCAGCCCCAGCATTTT	CASSPQQAGNQPQHF
TRBD2	TRBV10-2	TRBJ2-1	.	TGCGCCAGCAGTCATAGGCAGGGGACTAGCGGGAGGGACTACAATGAGCAGTTCTTC	CASSHRQGTSGRDYNEQFF
.	TRBV2	TRBJ2-2	.	TGTGCCAGCAGGGTGGAGAGGGACACCGGGGAGCTGTTTTTT	CASRVERDTGELFF
.	TRBV6-6	TRBJ2-1	.	TGTGCCAGCAGTTACTCGACGGTCTACAATGAGCAGTTCTTC	CASSYSTVYNEQFF
.	TRBV6-5	TRBJ2-7	.	TGTGCCAGCAGCCCCCGCACCCTTCGCGAGCAGTACTTC	CASSPRTLREQYF
.	TRBV19	TRBJ2-6	.	TGTGCCAGTAAAGAGGGGGAATCCTCTGGGGCCAACGTCCTGACTTTC	CASKEGESSGANVLTF
.	TRBV5-1	TRBJ2-3	.	TGCGCCAGCAGCCCGGACAGTTACACAGATACGCAGTATTTT	CASSPDSYTDTQYF
TRBD2	TRBV5-1	TRBJ2-1	.	TGCGCCAGCAGCTTGGGTAGCGGGGAGTACAATGAGCAGTTCTTC	CASSLGSGEYNEQFF
TRBD1	TRBV27	TRBJ2-1	few	TGTGCCAGCAGTTTCCAGGGGGCGTGGGTCAATGAGCAGTTCTTC	CASSFQGAWVNEQFF